The 24 T cell receptor beta chains presented below share a single source sample, sequenced in a study of T-cell reconstitution after alpha-beta-depleted transplantation in children. The study, taken as a whole, reports: Fresh T-cell production supplied most of the T-cell counts and diversity seen one year after transplant.

A TCRbeta library incorporating unique molecular identifiers was prepared. TCRdb re-analysed the PCR reads in MiXCR, keeping a single row per CDR3 protein. The sample gives approximately 300,000 distinct CDR3 sequences, roughly 8.2% of which show up once; about 9.3% is in the top ten. The antigens these receptors bind are not known. The specimen comprised peripheral blood, sampled 360 days after TCRalphabeta/CD19-depleted stem cell transplant. These receptors were obtained from a female patient younger than 10 who had a stem cell transplant for Fanconi anemia, so the T cells may come from the graft donor.

This clonotype occurred many times. The J gene is TRBJ2-2, the V gene TRBV6-4; no firm D call. This CDR3 has 13 amino acids. Germline-derived CDR1 and CDR2 are MRHNA and SNTAGT. With 3 bases removed from V and 7 bases from J, the gap between germline ends came to 9 bases. CDR3 loop: CASSDQAGGELFF. Written as DNA, the CDR3 is TGTGCCAGCAGTGATCAGGCTGGCGGGGAGCTGTTTTTT.

This clonotype has at least ten counts. The chain employs TRBV20-1 and TRBJ2-3; unclear D gene. V lost 5 bases and J 2 bases, leaving 11 bases between the germline ends. The CDR3 is made up of 13 amino acids. CDR1 and CDR2 (germline): DFQATT, SNEGSKA (reference sequence). CDR3 region: CSAGIRVTDTQYF. CDR3 bases: TGCAGTGCTGGGATCCGGGTCACAGATACGCAGTATTTT.

This clonotype was observed a few times. The chain joins TRBV30 to TRBJ2-1; a possible D gene is TRBD2 (6 bases). In germline, CDR1 is GTSNPN, CDR2 SVGIG (reference sequence). The V end was cut by 3 bases, the J end by 3 bases, with 9 bases between. The CDR3 consists of 13 residues. The CDR3 loop reads CAWRASVYNEQFF. In nucleotides, the CDR3 is TGTGCCTGGAGGGCTAGCGTCTACAATGAGCAGTTCTTC.

The V call is TRBV5-6, the J call TRBJ2-7; D is unclear. The CDR3 is 12 residues long. Trimming left V 3 bases short and J 6 bases short, with 10 bases between. CDR1 SGHDT and CDR2 YYEEEE come from the germline V gene. CDR3 coding DNA: TGTGCCAGCAGCTACCCCGGTAGCGAGCAGTACTTC. As protein: CASSYPGSEQYF.

This clonotype was detected ten times or more. The rearrangement joins TRBV29-1 to TRBJ2-1; D gene ambiguous. The V end lost 6 bases, the J end lost 5 bases, and 8 bases lay between the germline ends. There are 11 residues in the CDR3. Germline values: CDR1 SQVTM, CDR2 ANQGSEA. The CDR3 nucleotides are TGCAGCGTCGGCCGGGACAATGAGCAGTTCTTC. It encodes CSVGRDNEQFF.

The chain recombines TRBV24-1 with TRBJ2-5; 9 bases line up with TRBD1. CDR1 KGHDR and CDR2 SFDVKD come from the germline V gene. The V gene end was trimmed by 4 bases and the J gene end by 5 bases; junction bases not matched to a gene: 10. CDR3 length: 16 amino acids. CDR3 residues: CATSDTTGTGTETQYF. The CDR3 DNA follows: TGTGCCACCAGTGACACTACCGGGACAGGGACGGAGACCCAGTACTTC.

This clonotype was recorded at least ten times. The rearrangement joins TRBV10-3 to TRBJ1-3; a possible D gene is TRBD1 (6 bases). Germline assignment: CDR1 ENHRY and CDR2 SYGVKD. The CDR3 consists of 14 residues. V was shortened by 8 bases and J by 0 bases, with 11 bases between the two germline ends. The CDR3 sequence is CAIRQDLSGNTIYF. CDR3 in DNA: TGTGCCATCCGACAGGACCTCTCTGGAAACACCATATATTTT.

The chain recombines TRBV28 with TRBJ2-7; D is perhaps TRBD1 (6 bases). Trimming took 7 bases from V and 3 from J, leaving 13 bases between them. The CDR3 loop spans 13 amino acids. Germline loops: CDR1 MDHEN, CDR2 SYDVKM. CDR3 loop: CASTLTGLYEQYF. CDR3 DNA sequence: TGTGCCAGCACCTTAACAGGGCTCTACGAGCAGTACTTC.

This clonotype was picked up a small number of times. This chain links TRBV5-1 with TRBJ1-2; no clear D gene. This CDR3 comprises 14 residues. Germline V gene data show CDR1 as SGHRS and CDR2 as YFSETQ. V dropped 0 bases and J dropped 0 bases, with 6 bases sitting between them. CDR3 DNA sequence: TGCGCCAGCAGCTTGGTCCAGACTAACTATGGCTACACCTTC. It yields the protein CASSLVQTNYGYTF. Drawing the rest from reference TRBV5-1 and TRBJ1-2, the complete variable domain is KAGVTQTPRYLIKTRGQQVTLSCSPISGHRSVSWYQQTPGQGLQFLFEYFSETQRNKGNFPGRFSGRQFSNSRSEMNVSTLELGDSALYLCASSLVQTNYGYTFGSGTRLTVV.

The sample holds many counts of this clonotype. The rearrangement uses TRBV4-2 and TRBJ1-5; D might be TRBD1 (5 bases). This CDR3 has 14 amino acids. Germline CDR1 reads LGHNA; CDR2 reads YNFKEQ. V lost 4 bases to trimming and J lost 5 bases, with 12 bases between them. CDR3 sequence: CASSLYGGDQPQHF. The CDR3 nucleotides are TGTGCCAGCAGCCTCTATGGGGGGGATCAGCCCCAGCATTTT.

This clonotype was observed a handful of times. For the CDR3, the DNA is TGTGCCAGCAGCGCAGACCGAAGGACCTACAATGAGCAGTTCTTC. Its protein product is CASSADRRTYNEQFF. The chain employs TRBV7-9 and TRBJ2-1; D gene uncertain. V lost 5 bases and J lost 2, with 13 bases in between. This CDR3 has 15 residues. The germline V gene encodes CDR1 SEHNR and CDR2 FQNEAQ (reference sequence).

This clonotype was picked up many times. V is TRBV12-3 or TRBV12-4 and J is TRBJ1-2; no firm D call. Between the trimmed V and J ends, which lost 2 bases and 2 bases, there was a span of 6 bases. The CDR3 runs to 13 residues. The chain's CDR3 is CASSLSSNYGYTF. CDR3 nucleotide sequence: TGTGCCAGCAGTTTAAGTTCCAACTATGGCTACACCTTC.

This clonotype was recorded at least ten times. V is TRBV12-3 or TRBV12-4 and J is TRBJ2-2; possibly TRBD2 for D (6 bases). V was cut by 2 bases and J by 4 bases, with 14 bases left in between. The CDR3 extends over 16 amino acids. This chain's CDR3 is CASSLRRGTLTGELFF. The CDR3 region has the DNA TGTGCCAGCAGTTTACGCCGGGGGACCCTCACCGGGGAGCTGTTTTTT.

This clonotype appeared many times. The V gene is TRBV11-2, the J gene TRBJ2-5; D may be TRBD2 (5 bases). Germline V gene data show CDR1 as SGHAT and CDR2 as FQNNGV. Trimming stripped 2 bases from V and 5 bases from J, with 15 bases between. CDR3 size: 15 residues. CDR3 in amino acids: CASSLIRGAHETQYF. As DNA, the CDR3 is TGTGCCAGCAGCTTAATACGGGGAGCCCACGAGACCCAGTACTTC.

This clonotype has just a few counts. V and J are TRBV12-3 or TRBV12-4 and TRBJ2-7, with TRBD2 identical over 8 bases. The CDR3 has 13 amino acids. The junction had 3 bases not matched to a gene; V was cut back by 2 bases and J by 6 bases. The CDR3 region is CASSLIREGEQYF. The CDR3 DNA reads as TGTGCCAGCAGTTTAATCCGGGAGGGCGAGCAGTACTTC.

This clonotype was observed at least ten times. The V gene is TRBV5-1, the J gene TRBJ2-5; D is possibly TRBD2 (7 bases). Per the germline V gene, CDR1 is SGHRS and CDR2 is YFSETQ. The ends were cut back, 0 bases at V and 5 bases at J, with 11 bases in the middle. The CDR3 contains 14 residues. CDR3 bases: TGCGCCAGCAGCTTGGGGGGGGGCGCGGAGACCCAGTACTTC. Translation: CASSLGGGAETQYF.

This clonotype has a count of ten or more. The chain combines TRBV12-3 or TRBV12-4 with TRBJ1-2; D remains ambiguous. This CDR3 has 11 amino acids. Deletions cut 5 bases from V and 8 bases from J, with 9 bases between. CDR3 sequence (DNA): TGTGCCAGCAGTACCGACGGGGGCTACACCTTC. Its translation is CASSTDGGYTF.

The chain uses TRBV7-9 and TRBJ2-7; 9 bases align to TRBD1. The CDR3 covers 15 residues. Germline values: CDR1 SEHNR, CDR2 FQNEAQ (reference sequence). Trimming removed 5 bases from V and 3 bases from J; junction bases left unmatched: 8. CDR3 coding DNA: TGTGCCAGCAGCCTCCGGGACAGGGACATCTACGAGCAGTACTTC. This encodes CASSLRDRDIYEQYF.

Only a few counts were recorded for this clonotype. The J gene is TRBJ1-2, the V gene TRBV7-2; D remains unclear. Trimming took 5 bases from V and 3 from J, leaving 16 bases between them. The CDR3 length is 15 residues. Germline V gene data show CDR1 as SGHTA and CDR2 as FQGNSA. The CDR3 DNA reads TGTGCCAGCAGCCCCCGAGGTTTTTTGGACTATGGCTACACCTTC. Its translation is CASSPRGFLDYGYTF.

This chain uses TRBV20-1 with TRBJ1-1, with 8 bases matching TRBD1. Germline loops: CDR1 DFQATT, CDR2 SNEGSKA (reference sequence). V lost 2 bases to trimming and J lost 3 bases; unmatched junction nucleotides: 8. The CDR3 covers 15 residues. In DNA form, the CDR3 reads TGCAGTGCTAGACAGGGGGCGGTTTTGGACACTGAAGCTTTCTTT. Translating gives CSARQGAVLDTEAFF.

This clonotype was recorded many times. The V and J genes are TRBV6-5 and TRBJ2-2, with D maybe TRBD2 (6 bases). The V and J ends lost 2 bases and 6 bases respectively, with 16 bases between them. This CDR3 comprises 16 residues. Germline CDR1 reads MNHEY; CDR2 reads SVGAGI. The CDR3 DNA is TGTGCCAGCAGTTACATGGGAGGTGGCTCCCCCGGGGAGCTGTTTTTT. Its translation is CASSYMGGGSPGELFF.

In its sample, this clonotype was seen many times. The genes are TRBV3-1 and TRBJ2-7, with D perhaps matching TRBD1 or TRBD2 (5 bases each). V lost 2 bases and J 4 bases, leaving 9 bases between the germline ends. CDR1 and CDR2 from the germline V gene are LGHDT and YNNKEL (reference sequence). The CDR3 totals 13 residues. This chain's CDR3 is CASSQWDRYEQYF. CDR3 DNA: TGTGCCAGCAGCCAATGGGACCGGTACGAGCAGTACTTC.

This clonotype was counted many times. The V and J genes are TRBV6-5 and TRBJ2-1, with 9 bases matching TRBD1. The CDR3 is 14 amino acids. CDR1 and CDR2 (germline): MNHEY, SVGAGI. The trim removed 6 bases at V and 5 bases at J, leaving 5 bases unmatched. The CDR3 DNA follows: TGTGCCAGCAGCCCCGGGACAGGGAACAATGAGCAGTTCTTC. Its protein is CASSPGTGNNEQFF.

This clonotype has ten or more counts. The chain carries TRBV20-1 and TRBJ2-5; TRBD1 matches 7 bases. Germline-derived CDR1 and CDR2 are DFQATT and SNEGSKA (reference sequence). CDR3 length equals 14 residues. The V gene end was trimmed by 3 bases and the J gene end by 2 bases; junction bases not matched to a gene: 6. The CDR3 sequence: CSARSATGQETQYF. The CDR3 DNA is TGCAGTGCTAGGTCGGCGACAGGGCAAGAGACCCAGTACTTC.